The 27 T cell receptor beta chains below come from one sample, sequenced in a study of CD8+ T cells in alopecia areata. RNA was isolated and reverse transcribed to cDNA, the sequencing template. The assay was immunoSEQ multiplex PCR, and TCRdb's table has in-frame clones only and misses some. The sample consists of fewer than 200,000 clones, 50% to 70% of them appearing once. The material was CD4+ T cells sorted from blood, obtained at week 0. These receptors came from a human donor with alopecia areata.

This clone has more than one count but fewer than ten. The chain employs TRBV6-6 and TRBJ2-3, with D uncertain. With 6 bases removed from V and 6 bases from J, the gap between germline ends came to 16 bases. The CDR3 loop spans 14 amino acids. Germline V gene sequence: CDR1 MNHNY, CDR2 SVGAGI (reference sequence). CDR3 loop: CASRMDGLTDTQYF. For the CDR3, the DNA is TGTGCCAGCAGGATGGACGGGCTCACGGATACGCAGTATTTT.

In this sample, this clone turned up a few times. The chain recombines TRBV7-8 with TRBJ1-2, with D uncertain. V lost 6 bases to trimming and J lost 8 bases, with 13 bases between them. Germline CDR1 is SGHVS and CDR2 is FQNEAQ. The CDR3 sequence is 12 residues long. This CDR3 is CASSGPGWGYTF. CDR3 nucleotides: TGTGCCAGCAGTGGACCTGGATGGGGCTACACCTTC.

The rearrangement uses TRBV12-5 and TRBJ1-2; the D gene is possibly TRBD1 (6 bases). CDR1 is LGHNT, CDR2 FRNRAP, per germline. This CDR3 has 14 amino acids. The V and J ends lost 5 bases and 2 bases respectively, with 12 bases between them. This CDR3 is CASGPDSSNYGYTF. CDR3 DNA: TGTGCTAGTGGTCCGGACAGCTCCAACTATGGCTACACCTTC.

CDR3 sequence reads: CASSTQSREYYGYTF. The DNA of the CDR3 is TGTGCCAGCAGCACCCAAAGCCGGGAATACTATGGCTACACCTTC. This chain joins TRBV5-6 and TRBJ1-2; no definite D call. Germline V gene sequence: CDR1 SGHDT, CDR2 YYEEEE. The CDR3 totals 15 residues. V lost 4 bases, J lost 3 bases, and 16 bases lay in between.

The CDR3 coding sequence is TGTGCCTGGACCCGAAATTCACCCCTCCACTTT. Its translation: CAWTRNSPLHF. This chain connects TRBV30 to TRBJ1-6; D unclear. The V end lost 4 bases, the J end lost 7 bases, and 5 bases lay between the germline ends. CDR1 is GTSNPN, CDR2 SVGIG, per germline (reference sequence). The CDR3 is made up of 11 amino acids.

This clone was detected only a few times. The chain links TRBV7-2 to TRBJ2-3, with 9 bases identical to TRBD1. The V gene's germline CDR1 is SGHTA and CDR2 FQGNSA. The CDR3 totals 17 residues. V lost 3 bases, J lost 4 bases, and 11 bases stayed unmatched. The CDR3 protein is CASSLARDRVLADTQYF. CDR3 nucleotides: TGTGCCAGCAGCTTGGCTCGGGACAGGGTCCTCGCAGATACGCAGTATTTT.

This clone came up a few times. The chain has TRBV11-3 and TRBJ2-7, with 8 bases that match TRBD1. V shed 6 bases, J shed 4 bases, and the junction held 17 bases outside the gene matches. Per germline, CDR1 SGHNT and CDR2 YENEEA. There are 17 residues in the CDR3. CDR3 sequence (DNA): TGTGCCAGCAGTACCGGACAGGGCGTTGGGGAGAATTACGAGCAGTACTTC. This encodes CASSTGQGVGENYEQYF.

This clone was counted ten times or more. The chain couples TRBV29-1 to TRBJ2-7; D not certain. The CDR3 length is 11 residues. CDR1 and CDR2 from the germline V gene are SQVTM and ANQGSEA. V was pared by 4 bases and J by 6 bases, with 10 bases between. DNA of the CDR3: TGCAGCGTTGCTGGAAGAGCCGAGCAGTACTTC. Its protein is CSVAGRAEQYF.

The V call is TRBV29-1, the J call TRBJ2-7; 8 bases are a match to TRBD1. The CDR3 length is 13 residues. CDR1 SQVTM and CDR2 ANQGSEA come from the germline V gene. Germline trimming cut 6 bases from V and 5 bases from J; bases unmatched to any gene: 9. CDR3 DNA sequence: TGCAGCGTACCGCTTACAGGGGGTGACGAGCAGTACTTC. Protein sequence: CSVPLTGGDEQYF.

V is TRBV27 and J is TRBJ2-5; D assignment may be TRBD1 or TRBD2 (5 bases each). Per the germline V gene, CDR1 is MNHEY and CDR2 is SMNVEV (reference sequence). V lost 10 bases and J 7 bases, leaving 25 bases between the germline ends. The CDR3 runs to 15 residues. The CDR3 region has the DNA TGTGCCACCGCGCCGATCCGGGACCCCATTGGGACCCAGTACTTC. This translates into CATAPIRDPIGTQYF.

The V call is TRBV6-5, the J call TRBJ1-5; the D is unclear. V lost 2 bases and J lost 4, with 6 bases in between. The length of the CDR3 is 13 residues. CDR1 is MNHEY and CDR2 is SVGAGI in the germline V gene. CDR3 in amino acids: CASSYDHNQPQHF. CDR3 DNA sequence: TGTGCCAGCAGTTACGACCATAATCAGCCCCAGCATTTT.

This chain joins TRBV2 and TRBJ1-5; D gene uncertain. Trimming cost V 1 base and J 12 bases, with 7 bases left between them. This CDR3 is 11 amino acids long. Germline-derived CDR1 and CDR2 are SNHLY and FYNNEI. The CDR3 nucleotides read TGTGCCAGCAGTGAAGGGGCCCTCCAGCATTTT. This gives the protein CASSEGALQHF. The whole variable domain, filled in from reference TRBV2 and TRBJ1-5, reads EPEVTQTPSHQVTQMGQEVILRCVPISNHLYFYWYRQILGQKVEFLVSFYNNEISEKSEIFDDQFSVERPDGSNFTLKIRSTKLEDSAMYFCASSEGALQHFGDGTRLSIL.

In DNA form, the CDR3 reads TGTGCCAGCAGTGATCGGTTAGCCAAAAACATTCAGTACTTC. Translated, it gives CASSDRLAKNIQYF. The J gene is TRBJ2-4, the V gene TRBV2; the D is unclear. Trimming shortened V by 3 bases and J by 0 bases, and 6 bases separated the two germline ends. Germline V gives CDR1 SNHLY, CDR2 FYNNEI. The CDR3 is 14 residues long.

The V call is TRBV29-1, the J call TRBJ2-7; 9 bases map to TRBD2. This CDR3 is built from 14 residues. The germline V gene has CDR1 SQVTM and CDR2 ANQGSEA. The trim removed 7 bases at V and 0 bases at J, leaving 7 bases unmatched. CDR3 in DNA: TGCAGCGCCTCTAGCGGGGCGAGCTCCTACGAGCAGTACTTC. It translates to CSASSGASSYEQYF.

The chain uses TRBV25-1 and TRBJ2-7; D not resolved. V lost 7 bases and J lost 3, with 13 bases in between. The V gene's germline CDR1 is MGHDK and CDR2 SYGVNS. The CDR3 extends over 13 amino acids. CDR3 loop: CASMSRIGYEQYF. As DNA, the CDR3 is TGTGCCAGCATGAGCAGGATCGGCTACGAGCAGTACTTC.

The chain has TRBV6-6 and TRBJ1-5; D unclear. Looked up from germline, CDR1 is MNHNY and CDR2 is SVGAGI (reference sequence). The ends were cut back, 8 bases at V and 7 bases at J, with 6 bases in the middle. This CDR3 is built from 10 residues. The CDR3, as DNA: TGTGCCAGCGGGATGCAGCCCCAGCATTTT. It is translated as CASGMQPQHF.

The rearrangement links TRBV5-1 to TRBJ2-3; D is tentatively TRBD1 or TRBD2 (5 bases each). The ends were cut back, 0 bases at V and 4 bases at J, with 12 bases in the middle. This CDR3 has 15 amino acids. CDR1 and CDR2 (germline): SGHRS, YFSETQ. For the CDR3, the DNA is TGCGCCAGCAGCTTGGTCGGGGCGTGGGCAGATACGCAGTATTTT. This gives the protein CASSLVGAWADTQYF.

The V gene is TRBV29-1, the J gene TRBJ1-1; D is uncertain. V shed 2 bases and J shed 0 bases, with 10 bases lying between them. The CDR3 is 14 amino acids. The germline CDR1 and CDR2 sequences are SQVTM and ANQGSEA. CDR3 in DNA: TGCAGCGTTGAACTCTGGGGAATGAACACTGAAGCTTTCTTT. This encodes CSVELWGMNTEAFF. Filled out from reference TRBV29-1 and TRBJ1-1, the complete variable domain reads SAVISQKPSRDICQRGTSLTIQCQVDSQVTMMFWYRQQPGQSLTLIATANQGSEATYESGFVIDKFPISRPNLTFSTLTVSNMSPEDSSIYLCSVELWGMNTEAFFGQGTRLTVV.

This clone was detected a few times. The gene calls are TRBV7-2 and TRBJ1-1; maybe TRBD1 (6 bases). CDR3 length: 15 residues. The germline V gene has CDR1 SGHTA and CDR2 FQGNSA. The ends were cut back, 5 bases at V and 0 bases at J, with 13 bases in the middle. The CDR3: CASSLGGSLNTEAFF. For the CDR3, the DNA is TGTGCCAGCAGCCTCGGGGGCAGCTTGAACACTGAAGCTTTCTTT.

V usage is TRBV30 and J usage is TRBJ1-4; no firm D call. CDR3 length: 11 residues. Germline loops: CDR1 GTSNPN, CDR2 SVGIG (reference sequence). Trimming left V 3 bases short and J 8 bases short, with 7 bases between. CDR3 sequence reads: CAWRPGEKLFF. CDR3 DNA: TGTGCCTGGAGACCGGGGGAAAAACTGTTTTTT.

There are a few counts of this clone. The J gene is TRBJ1-1, the V gene TRBV9; no firm D call. The CDR3 runs 11 residues. V lost 4 bases and J lost 6, with 7 bases in between. The germline CDR1 and CDR2 sequences are SGDLS and YYNGEE. CDR3 in amino acids: CASSPHAEAFF. CDR3 coding DNA: TGTGCCAGCAGCCCACACGCTGAAGCTTTCTTT.

The chain has TRBV25-1 and TRBJ2-3; D may be TRBD2 (5 bases). CDR3 length equals 12 residues. The germline V and J ends were trimmed by 6 bases and 1 base, with 5 bases remaining between them. In germline, CDR1 is MGHDK, CDR2 SYGVNS. CDR3 nucleotides: TGTGCCAGCAGGGGAGGCACAGATACGCAGTATTTT. This encodes CASRGGTDTQYF.

This clone occurred a few times. The chain uses TRBV29-1 and TRBJ2-2; 9 nucleotides agree with TRBD1. With V trimmed by 3 bases and J by 2 bases, 7 bases remained unmatched. Germline CDR1 is SQVTM and CDR2 is ANQGSEA. The CDR3 covers 16 residues. CDR3 nucleotide sequence: TGCAGCGTTGATTTCGGGACAGGGCAAAACACCGGGGAGCTGTTTTTT. Its translation: CSVDFGTGQNTGELFF.

The V call is TRBV2, the J call TRBJ2-3; D remains ambiguous. CDR1 SNHLY and CDR2 FYNNEI come from the germline V gene. Trimming stripped 8 bases from V and 2 bases from J, with 11 bases between. The CDR3 runs 13 residues. The CDR3 spells CASRVGITDTQYF. CDR3 nucleotides: TGTGCCAGCCGGGTGGGAATCACAGATACGCAGTATTTT. Filled out from reference TRBV2 and TRBJ2-3, the complete variable domain reads EPEVTQTPSHQVTQMGQEVILRCVPISNHLYFYWYRQILGQKVEFLVSFYNNEISEKSEIFDDQFSVERPDGSNFTLKIRSTKLEDSAMYFCASRVGITDTQYFGPGTRLTVL.

This clone was seen a handful of times. The chain is built from TRBV30 and TRBJ2-5; D unresolved. This CDR3 comprises 12 residues. Germline CDR1 is GTSNPN and CDR2 is SVGIG (reference sequence). Trimming stripped 0 bases from V and 5 bases from J, with 7 bases between. CDR3 amino acids: CAWSVKRETQYF. The CDR3 nucleotides are TGTGCCTGGAGTGTAAAGAGGGAGACCCAGTACTTC.

This chain joins TRBV4-1 and TRBJ1-2; 9 bases agree with TRBD1. This CDR3 spans 14 amino acids. V shed 5 bases, J shed 7 bases, and the junction held 8 bases outside the gene matches. Germline CDR1 reads MGHRA; CDR2 reads YSYEKL. In DNA form, the CDR3 reads TGCGCCAGCAGCGATCAAACAGGGGGCGGTGGCTACACCTTC. Amino acids: CASSDQTGGGGYTF.

Comment on this clone: Sequence at one end of the junction differs from germline and may be a read error. V usage is TRBV27 and J usage is TRBJ2-1; 8 nucleotides match TRBD1. Germline V lookup: CDR1 MNHEY, CDR2 SMNVEV (reference sequence). This CDR3 region has 12 residues. CDR3 amino acids: CASSFGQGGRIF. The CDR3 DNA follows: TGTGCCAGCAGTTTTGGACAGGGAGGACGGATCTTC.